The clone carrying this T cell receptor beta chain was picked up many times. Its target is not known. These data are taken from a study of T cells in Graves' hyperthyroidism and ophthalmopathy. In the study overall: Peripheral blood specimens were obtained at initial diagnosis, prior to any treatment.

Whole-study findings and limits: A model of 13 V-J pairs discriminated ophthalmopathy from stable hyperthyroidism. Expanded thyroid clonotypes (above 0.001) were mostly also found in blood.

A Clinical Activity Score of at least 3, a NOSPECS grade of at least 4 and a duration under 3 months were recorded in the ophthalmopathy patients. Using RNA transcripts as the source, TCR beta CDR3 regions were amplified. During a first-round RT-PCR of the TCR CDR3, the HTBI primer set was used. From the multiplex PCR reads, TCRdb called clonotypes with MiXCR, one entry per CDR3 protein. The sample records about 290,000 distinct CDR3 sequences, about a sixth being singletons. The V gene's germline CDR1 is DFQATT and CDR2 SNEGSKA (reference sequence). This CDR3 has 18 residues. Germline trimming cut 1 base from V and 5 bases from J; bases unmatched to any gene: 15.

The specimen sequenced was blood. The TCR sequence derives from a woman aged 60-75 years with Graves' ophthalmopathy. The chain is built from TRBV20-1 and TRBJ2-5; 11 bases line up with TRBD2. The CDR3: CSARVSGFSGRAGETQYF. Here the CDR3 DNA reads TGCAGTGCTAGAGTTTCCGGCTTTAGCGGGAGGGCCGGGGAGACCCAGTACTTC.